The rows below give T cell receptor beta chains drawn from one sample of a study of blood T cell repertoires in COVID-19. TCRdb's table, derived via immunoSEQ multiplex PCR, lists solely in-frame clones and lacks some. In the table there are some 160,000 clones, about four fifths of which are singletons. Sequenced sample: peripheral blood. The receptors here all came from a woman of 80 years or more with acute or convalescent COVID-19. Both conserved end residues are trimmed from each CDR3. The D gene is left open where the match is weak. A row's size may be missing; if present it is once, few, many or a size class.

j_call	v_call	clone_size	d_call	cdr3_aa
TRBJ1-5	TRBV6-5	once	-	ASSYEGNQPQH
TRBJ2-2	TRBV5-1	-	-	ASSLGSPGGELF
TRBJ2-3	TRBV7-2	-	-	ASSLRAGRFTDTQY
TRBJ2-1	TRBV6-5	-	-	ASTNAGGEQF
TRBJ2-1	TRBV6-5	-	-	ASSSDPGGSYNEQF
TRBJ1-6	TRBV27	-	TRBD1	ASSRTGNNSPLH
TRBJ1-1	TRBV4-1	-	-	ASSQVGRLNTEAF
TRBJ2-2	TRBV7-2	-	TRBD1	ASSPQGIVAGELF
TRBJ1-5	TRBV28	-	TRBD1	ASSSGTGGNQPQH
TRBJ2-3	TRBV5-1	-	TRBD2	ASRPLTGGASDTQY
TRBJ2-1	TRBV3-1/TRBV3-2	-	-	ASSPRGSNEQF
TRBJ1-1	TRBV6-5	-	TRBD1	ASRRTGASYTEAF
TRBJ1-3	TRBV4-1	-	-	ASSQGRFYRGNTIY
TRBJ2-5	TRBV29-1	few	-	SVEESETQY
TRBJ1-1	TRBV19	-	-	ATKVGRGVNTEAF
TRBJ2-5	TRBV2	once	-	ASSERRRREETQY
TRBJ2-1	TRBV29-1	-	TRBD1	SAGQGGNEQF
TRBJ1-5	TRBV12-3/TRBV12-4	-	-	ASSFYGQPQH
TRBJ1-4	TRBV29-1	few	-	SVEDEGAGEKLF
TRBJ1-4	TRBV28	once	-	ASTATNEKLF
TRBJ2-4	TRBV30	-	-	AWSIPLAKNIQY
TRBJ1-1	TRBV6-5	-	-	ASIFSGEGTEAF
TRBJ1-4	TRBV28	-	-	ASSLAAPQYEKLF
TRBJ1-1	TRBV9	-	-	ASSVGAGRNTEAF
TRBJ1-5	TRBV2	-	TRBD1	ASRKTGGNQPQH
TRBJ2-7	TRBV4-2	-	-	ASSQDRAREEQY
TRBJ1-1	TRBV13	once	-	ASSRGLNTEAF
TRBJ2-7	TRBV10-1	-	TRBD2	ASSPLAGANYEQY
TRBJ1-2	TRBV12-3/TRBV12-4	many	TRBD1	ASSRQGNGYT
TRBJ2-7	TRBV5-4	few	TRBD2	ASSLARGLGEQY
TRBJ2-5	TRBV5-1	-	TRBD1	ASSFQGARETQY
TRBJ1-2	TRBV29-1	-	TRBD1	SVNSGTGKGYT
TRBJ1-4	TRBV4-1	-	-	ASSLTGRQMDEKLF
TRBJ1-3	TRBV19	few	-	ASSIGTGGGSGNTIY
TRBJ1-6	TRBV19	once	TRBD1	ASSTLQGNSPLH
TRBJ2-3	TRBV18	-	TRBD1	ASSPDRGGTDTQY
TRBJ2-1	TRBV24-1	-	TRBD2	ATSDSLAGNYNEQF
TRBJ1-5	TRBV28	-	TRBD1	ASSLGTGNQPQH
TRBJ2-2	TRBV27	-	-	ASSSGLGAGELF